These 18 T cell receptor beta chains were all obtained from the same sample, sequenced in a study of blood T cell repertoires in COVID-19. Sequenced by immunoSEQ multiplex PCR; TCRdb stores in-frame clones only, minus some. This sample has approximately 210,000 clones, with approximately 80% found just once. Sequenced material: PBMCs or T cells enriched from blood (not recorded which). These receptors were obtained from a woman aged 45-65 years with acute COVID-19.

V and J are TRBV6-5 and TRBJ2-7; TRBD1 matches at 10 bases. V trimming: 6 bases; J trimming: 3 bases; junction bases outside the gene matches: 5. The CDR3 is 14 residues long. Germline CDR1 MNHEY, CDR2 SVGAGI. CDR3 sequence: CASSRDRGYYEQYF. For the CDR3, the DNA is TGTGCCAGCAGCAGGGACAGGGGATACTACGAGCAGTACTTC.

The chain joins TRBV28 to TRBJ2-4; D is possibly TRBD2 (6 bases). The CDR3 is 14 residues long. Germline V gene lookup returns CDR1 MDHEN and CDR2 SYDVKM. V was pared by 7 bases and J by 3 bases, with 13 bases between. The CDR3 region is CASIGGVGKNIQYF. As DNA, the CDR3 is TGTGCCAGCATCGGCGGGGTCGGCAAAAACATTCAGTACTTC.

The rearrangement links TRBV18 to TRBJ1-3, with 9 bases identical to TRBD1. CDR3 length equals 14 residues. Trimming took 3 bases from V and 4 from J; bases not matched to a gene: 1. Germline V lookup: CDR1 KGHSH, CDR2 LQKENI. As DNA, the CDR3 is TGTGCCAGCTCACCCGGACAGGGGGGAAACACCATATATTTT. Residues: CASSPGQGGNTIYF. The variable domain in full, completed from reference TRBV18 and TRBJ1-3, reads NAGVMQNPRHLVRRRGQEARLRCSPMKGHSHVYWYRQLPEEGLKFMVYLQKENIIDESGMPKERFSAEFPKEGPSILRIQQVVRGDSAAYFCASSPGQGGNTIYFGEGSWLTVV.

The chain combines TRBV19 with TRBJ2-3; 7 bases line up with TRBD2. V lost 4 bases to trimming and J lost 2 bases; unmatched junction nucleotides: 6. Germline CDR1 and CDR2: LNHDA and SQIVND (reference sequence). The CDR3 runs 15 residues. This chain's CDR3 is CASSKPREATDTQYF. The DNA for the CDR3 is TGTGCCAGTAGTAAACCACGGGAGGCCACAGATACGCAGTATTTT.

The CDR3 DNA reads TGTGCCAGCAGCTTAGGACTAGCGGGAGCTTCCACAGATACGCAGTATTTT. Encoded protein: CASSLGLAGASTDTQYF. The V gene is TRBV7-9, the J gene TRBJ2-3; 12 bases line up with TRBD2. V lost 1 base to trimming and J lost 2 bases; unmatched junction nucleotides: 4. The CDR3 consists of 17 residues. Germline CDR1 SEHNR, CDR2 FQNEAQ (reference sequence).

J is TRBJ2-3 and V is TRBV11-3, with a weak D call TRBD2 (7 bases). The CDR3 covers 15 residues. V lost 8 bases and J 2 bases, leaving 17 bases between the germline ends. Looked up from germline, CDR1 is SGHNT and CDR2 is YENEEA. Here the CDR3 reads CASAEKGGNTDTQYF. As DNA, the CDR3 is TGTGCCAGCGCAGAGAAGGGGGGGAACACAGATACGCAGTATTTT. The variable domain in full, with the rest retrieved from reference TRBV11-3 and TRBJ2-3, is EAGVVQSPRYKIIEKKQPVAFWCNPISGHNTLYWYLQNLGQGPELLIRYENEEAVDDSQLPKDRFSAERLKGVDSTLKIQPAELGDSAVYLCASAEKGGNTDTQYFGPGTRLTVL.

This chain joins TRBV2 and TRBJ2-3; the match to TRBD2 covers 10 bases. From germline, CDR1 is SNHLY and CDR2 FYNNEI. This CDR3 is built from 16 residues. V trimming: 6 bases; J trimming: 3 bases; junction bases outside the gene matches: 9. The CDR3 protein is CASRLSLAGTTDTQYF. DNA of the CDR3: TGTGCCAGCAGATTATCACTAGCGGGAACGACAGATACGCAGTATTTT.

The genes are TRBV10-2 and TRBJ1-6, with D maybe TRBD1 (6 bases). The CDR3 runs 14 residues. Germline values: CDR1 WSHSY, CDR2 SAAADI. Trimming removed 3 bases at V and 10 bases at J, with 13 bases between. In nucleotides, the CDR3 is TGCGCCAGCAGTGAATCGCAGGGGCGCTCACCCCTCCACTTT. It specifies CASSESQGRSPLHF.

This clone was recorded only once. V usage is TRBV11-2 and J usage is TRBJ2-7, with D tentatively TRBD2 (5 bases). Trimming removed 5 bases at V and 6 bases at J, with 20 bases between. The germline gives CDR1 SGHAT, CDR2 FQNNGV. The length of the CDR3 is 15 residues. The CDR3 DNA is TGTGCCAGCAGCCGATCGGGCGGGCCTGCGGCCGAGCAGTACTTC. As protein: CASSRSGGPAAEQYF.

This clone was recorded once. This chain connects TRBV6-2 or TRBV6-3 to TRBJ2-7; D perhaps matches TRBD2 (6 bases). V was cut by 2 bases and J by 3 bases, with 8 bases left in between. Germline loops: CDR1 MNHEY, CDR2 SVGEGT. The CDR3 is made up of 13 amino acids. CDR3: CASSYGGIYEQYF. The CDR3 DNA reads TGTGCCAGCAGTTACGGAGGGATCTACGAGCAGTACTTC.

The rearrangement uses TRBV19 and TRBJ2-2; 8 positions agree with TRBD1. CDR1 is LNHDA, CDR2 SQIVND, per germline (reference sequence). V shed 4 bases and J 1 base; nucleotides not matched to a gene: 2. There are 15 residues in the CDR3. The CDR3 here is CASSRGTGNTGELFF. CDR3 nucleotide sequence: TGTGCCAGTAGTAGAGGGACAGGGAACACCGGGGAGCTGTTTTTT.

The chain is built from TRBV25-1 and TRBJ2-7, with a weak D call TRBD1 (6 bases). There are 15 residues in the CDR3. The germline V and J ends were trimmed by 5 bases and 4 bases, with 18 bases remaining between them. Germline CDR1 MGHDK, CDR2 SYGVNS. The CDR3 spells CASSKTTGVTYEQYF. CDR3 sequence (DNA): TGTGCCAGCAGTAAAACGACAGGTGTCACTTACGAGCAGTACTTC.

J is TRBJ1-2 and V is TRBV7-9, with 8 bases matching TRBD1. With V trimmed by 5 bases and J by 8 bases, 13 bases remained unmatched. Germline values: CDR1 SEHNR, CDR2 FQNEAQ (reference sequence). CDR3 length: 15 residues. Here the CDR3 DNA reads TGTGCCAGCAGCCCGAACTCGGACAGGGCGGTGGGCTACACCTTC. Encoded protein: CASSPNSDRAVGYTF.

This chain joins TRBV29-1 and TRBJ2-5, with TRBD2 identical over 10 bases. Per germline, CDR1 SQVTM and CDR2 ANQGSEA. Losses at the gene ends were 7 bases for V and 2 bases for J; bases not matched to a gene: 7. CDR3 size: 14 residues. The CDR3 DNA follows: TGCAGCGCCTCGGGACTAGCGTCTCAAGAGACCCAGTACTTC. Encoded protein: CSASGLASQETQYF. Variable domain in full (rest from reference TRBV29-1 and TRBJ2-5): SAVISQKPSRDICQRGTSLTIQCQVDSQVTMMFWYRQQPGQSLTLIATANQGSEATYESGFVIDKFPISRPNLTFSTLTVSNMSPEDSSIYLCSASGLASQETQYFGPGTRLLVL.

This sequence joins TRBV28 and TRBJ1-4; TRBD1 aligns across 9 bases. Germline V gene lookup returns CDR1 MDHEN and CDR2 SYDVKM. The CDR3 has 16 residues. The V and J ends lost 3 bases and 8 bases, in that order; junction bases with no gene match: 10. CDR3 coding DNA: TGTGCCAGCAGTTTCGGTCAAGCGACAGGGGGGGAAAAACTGTTTTTT. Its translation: CASSFGQATGGEKLFF.

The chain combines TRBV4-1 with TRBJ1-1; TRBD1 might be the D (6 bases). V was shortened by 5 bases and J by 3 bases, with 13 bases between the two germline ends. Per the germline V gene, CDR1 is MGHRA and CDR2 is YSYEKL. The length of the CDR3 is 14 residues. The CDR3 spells CASSWGLGYTEAFF. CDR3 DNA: TGCGCCAGCAGCTGGGGGCTTGGGTACACTGAAGCTTTCTTT.

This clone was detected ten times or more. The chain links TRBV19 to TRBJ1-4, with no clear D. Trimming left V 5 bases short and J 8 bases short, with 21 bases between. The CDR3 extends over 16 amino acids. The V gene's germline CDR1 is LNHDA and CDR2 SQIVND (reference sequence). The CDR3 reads CASSPTGSFAGEKLFF. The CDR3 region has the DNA TGTGCCAGTAGTCCCACCGGGTCCTTTGCCGGGGAAAAACTGTTTTTT.

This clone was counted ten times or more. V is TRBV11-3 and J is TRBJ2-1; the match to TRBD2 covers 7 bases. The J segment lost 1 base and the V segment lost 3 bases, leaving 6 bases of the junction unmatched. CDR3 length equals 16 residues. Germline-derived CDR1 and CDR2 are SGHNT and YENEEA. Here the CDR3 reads CASSFGSGPSYNEQFF. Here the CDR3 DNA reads TGTGCCAGCAGCTTTGGTAGCGGGCCTTCCTACAATGAGCAGTTCTTC.